The next 28 T cell receptor beta chains were all read from a single sample in a study of control samples from healthy donors and cancer patients. Sequenced by immunoSEQ multiplex PCR; TCRdb stores in-frame clones only, minus some. The sample carries 170,000 or so clones, approximately 92% recorded once. Sequenced sample: blood. The receptors were gathered from a man aged 30 to 39 in good health.

The chain links TRBV12-3 or TRBV12-4 to TRBJ2-1; D call uncertain. Trimming cost V 1 base and J 9 bases, with 4 bases left between them. CDR3 length: 11 residues. The CDR3 DNA is TGTGCCAGCAGTTTAGGGGGTGAGCAGTTCTTC. Protein product: CASSLGGEQFF.

This clone occurred once. This sequence joins TRBV11-1 and TRBJ2-1, with 8 bases aligning to TRBD2. This CDR3 region has 16 residues. Looked up from germline, CDR1 is SGHAT and CDR2 is FQDESV (reference sequence). The J segment lost 7 bases and the V segment lost 5 bases, leaving 13 bases of the junction unmatched. CDR3 sequence (DNA): TGTGCCAGCAGCGAGGGGAGACTAGCGATGGATAATGAGCAGTTCTTC. This gives the protein CASSEGRLAMDNEQFF.

The genes are TRBV27 and TRBJ2-7; TRBD1 agrees at 8 bases. The germline gives CDR1 MNHEY, CDR2 SMNVEV (reference sequence). The CDR3 is 14 amino acids. After removal of 7 bases from V and 6 bases from J, the junction contained 11 bases not matched to a gene. For the CDR3, the DNA is TGTGCCAGCAAGCTCGGGCAGGGGGCCGGCGAGCAGTACTTC. Amino acid sequence: CASKLGQGAGEQYF.

The rearrangement joins TRBV7-9 to TRBJ1-2; possibly TRBD1 for D (6 bases). Per the germline V gene, CDR1 is SEHNR and CDR2 is FQNEAQ (reference sequence). V lost 4 bases, J lost 5 bases, and 14 bases lay in between. This CDR3 has 14 amino acids. CDR3 sequence: CASSSQGRDYGYTF. CDR3 coding DNA: TGTGCCAGCAGCTCCCAGGGGCGAGATTATGGCTACACCTTC.

The V and J genes are TRBV6-5 and TRBJ1-1; 7 bases match TRBD1. The CDR3 is made up of 13 amino acids. CDR1 and CDR2 from the germline V gene are MNHEY and SVGAGI. V was pared by 0 bases and J by 10 bases, with 5 bases of the junction left unmatched. CDR3 nucleotide sequence: TGTGCCAGCAGTTACTCAGTGAGGGGGCGAGCTTTCTTT. It specifies CASSYSVRGRAFF.

The rearrangement uses TRBV21-1 and TRBJ1-2; TRBD1 is the table's D call, not checked against the DNA. TRBV21-1 is classified as a pseudogene. The CDR3 has 15 residues. The CDR3 DNA is TGTGCCAGCAGCAAAAGACAGGGGATTAACTATGGCTACACCTTC. Encoded protein: CASSKRQGINYGYTF.

The chain has TRBV19 and TRBJ2-1, with 9 bases that match TRBD2. This CDR3 region has 16 residues. The trim removed 5 bases at V and 3 bases at J, leaving 8 bases unmatched. Germline CDR1 reads LNHDA; CDR2 reads SQIVND (reference sequence). CDR3: CASSDNSGSIYNEQFF. DNA for the CDR3: TGTGCCAGTAGTGATAATAGCGGGAGCATCTACAATGAGCAGTTCTTC.

The J gene is TRBJ1-1, the V gene TRBV24-1, with D possibly matching TRBD1 (6 bases). V was cut by 2 bases and J by 11 bases, with 14 bases left in between. The germline V gene encodes CDR1 KGHDR and CDR2 SFDVKD. This CDR3 is 13 amino acids long. CDR3 nucleotide sequence: TGTGCCACCAGTGATTCAGGGGCCCACGGGGCTTTCTTT. It encodes CATSDSGAHGAFF.

The CDR3 spells CSVSENEQFF. The CDR3 region has the DNA TGCAGCGTTTCTGAAAATGAGCAGTTCTTC. The genes are TRBV29-1 and TRBJ2-1; D uncertain. From germline, CDR1 is SQVTM and CDR2 ANQGSEA. The length of the CDR3 is 10 residues. Trimming stripped 5 bases from V and 7 bases from J, with 6 bases between.

The chain recombines TRBV27 with TRBJ2-2; D unresolved. The CDR3 loop spans 16 amino acids. V lost 6 bases and J 4 bases, leaving 18 bases between the germline ends. Germline CDR1 is MNHEY and CDR2 is SMNVEV (reference sequence). In DNA, the CDR3 is TGTGCCAGCAGGACCTTTAGGGTTAGGAGCACCGGGGAGCTGTTTTTT. Its protein product is CASRTFRVRSTGELFF.

The V gene is TRBV10-3, the J gene TRBJ1-2; D gene unclear. This CDR3 is 15 amino acids long. The germline V gene encodes CDR1 ENHRY and CDR2 SYGVKD. Trimming removed 0 bases from V and 0 bases from J, with 8 bases in between. The CDR3 here is CAISESGTANYGYTF. CDR3 DNA: TGTGCCATCAGTGAGTCCGGAACAGCTAACTATGGCTACACCTTC.

The chain joins TRBV3-1 (or the pseudogene TRBV3-2) to TRBJ1-3, with TRBD1 identical over 8 bases. This CDR3 has 16 amino acids. Germline values: CDR1 LGHDT, CDR2 YNNKEL (reference sequence). The trim removed 0 bases at V and 4 bases at J, leaving 5 bases unmatched. CDR3 loop: CASSQDRGDRGNTIYF. The CDR3 coding sequence is TGTGCCAGCAGCCAAGATAGAGGGGACAGGGGAAACACCATATATTTT.

The genes are TRBV6-5 and TRBJ1-4; the match to TRBD1 covers 7 bases. Germline CDR1 reads MNHEY; CDR2 reads SVGAGI. The CDR3 extends over 15 amino acids. V lost 0 bases to trimming and J lost 4 bases; unmatched junction nucleotides: 2. CDR3 loop: CASSYSGQFNEKLFF. DNA of the CDR3: TGTGCCAGCAGTTACTCGGGACAGTTTAATGAAAAACTGTTTTTT.

The V and J genes are TRBV2 and TRBJ2-2, with 9 positions matching TRBD2. V was pared by 3 bases and J by 3 bases, with 5 bases of the junction left unmatched. The V gene's germline CDR1 is SNHLY and CDR2 FYNNEI. CDR3 length: 16 residues. CDR3 sequence: CASSDGSGRHTGELFF. CDR3 DNA: TGTGCCAGCAGTGACGGGAGCGGGAGGCACACCGGGGAGCTGTTTTTT.

This rearrangement joins TRBV27 to TRBJ1-1; D is undetermined. The ends were cut back, 11 bases at V and 1 base at J, with 20 bases in the middle. Germline CDR1 is MNHEY and CDR2 is SMNVEV (reference sequence). The CDR3 length is 15 residues. The chain's CDR3 is CAAWEKRVGNTEAFF. As DNA, the CDR3 is TGTGCCGCGTGGGAGAAAAGGGTAGGGAACACTGAAGCTTTCTTT.

The chain is built from TRBV5-4 and TRBJ1-5; 10 bases are shared with TRBD1. This CDR3 has 16 residues. The V and J ends lost 4 bases and 2 bases, in that order; junction bases with no gene match: 6. From germline, CDR1 is SGHNT and CDR2 YYREEE (reference sequence). The CDR3 protein is CASSLSGTGGNQPQHF. As DNA, the CDR3 is TGTGCCAGCAGCCTGTCCGGGACAGGGGGCAATCAGCCCCAGCATTTT.

The count of this clone is one. CDR3 in amino acids: CASSEGYEQYF. The CDR3 DNA is TGCGCCAGCAGTGAGGGTTACGAGCAGTACTTC. The V gene is TRBV10-2, the J gene TRBJ2-7, with D uncertain. Trimming removed 2 bases at V and 4 bases at J, with 3 bases between. CDR3 length: 11 amino acids. Germline V gene sequence: CDR1 WSHSY, CDR2 SAAADI.

The J gene is TRBJ2-5, the V gene TRBV6-8; D perhaps matches TRBD2 (6 bases). Germline loops: CDR1 MNHGY, CDR2 SAAAGT. This CDR3 region has 15 residues. The V and J ends lost 7 bases and 4 bases respectively, with 19 bases between them. The CDR3 DNA reads TGTGCCAGCACCAACCAGGAGGGGTTGCGAGAGACCCAGTACTTC. This sequence encodes CASTNQEGLRETQYF.

This chain links TRBV9 with TRBJ1-1; D is undetermined. Trimming stripped 3 bases from V and 1 base from J, with 10 bases between. CDR3 size: 14 residues. Germline CDR1 reads SGDLS; CDR2 reads YYNGEE. The CDR3 coding sequence is TGTGCCAGCAGCGCAGGACTTAAGAACACTGAAGCTTTCTTT. Its protein product is CASSAGLKNTEAFF. The variable domain in full, completed from reference TRBV9 and TRBJ1-1, reads DSGVTQTPKHLITATGQRVTLRCSPRSGDLSVYWYQQSLDQGLQFLIQYYNGEERAKGNILERFSAQQFPDLHSELNLSSLELGDSALYFCASSAGLKNTEAFFGQGTRLTVV.

V usage is TRBV5-8 and J usage is TRBJ2-7, with D perhaps TRBD1 (6 bases). With 1 base removed from V and 5 bases from J, the gap between germline ends came to 13 bases. Germline CDR1 is SGHTS and CDR2 is YDEGEE. The CDR3 spans 14 residues. Here the CDR3 DNA reads TGTGCCAGCAGCTTGTACAGGGAATCGAACGAGCAGTACTTC. This encodes CASSLYRESNEQYF.

J is TRBJ2-3 and V is TRBV6-2 or TRBV6-3; 8 nucleotides agree with TRBD2. Germline CDR1 and CDR2: MNHEY and SVGEGT. CDR3 size: 15 residues. Trimming cost V 4 bases and J 4 bases; bases outside gene matches: 7. The CDR3 loop reads CASSSGTSGADTQYF. CDR3 sequence (DNA): TGTGCCAGCAGTTCCGGGACTAGTGGGGCAGATACGCAGTATTTT.

The chain uses TRBV2 and TRBJ2-1; 11 nucleotides match TRBD1. Germline values: CDR1 SNHLY, CDR2 FYNNEI. This CDR3 is 15 amino acids long. Trimming removed 8 bases from V and 8 bases from J; junction bases left unmatched: 11. The CDR3 DNA reads TGTGCCAGCTCGCAGGACAGGGGGCGCTCGGATGAGCAGTTCTTC. This translates into CASSQDRGRSDEQFF.

The chain couples TRBV7-9 to TRBJ1-4, with 7 positions matching TRBD1. The CDR3 consists of 15 residues. Germline V gene sequence: CDR1 SEHNR, CDR2 FQNEAQ (reference sequence). V shed 7 bases and J 8 bases; nucleotides not matched to a gene: 13. Written as DNA, the CDR3 is TGTGCCAGCATCCAAACCGGGACAGACCCGGAAAAACTGTTTTTT. This codes for CASIQTGTDPEKLFF.

V usage is TRBV27 and J usage is TRBJ2-5; 8 bases line up with TRBD1. In germline, CDR1 is MNHEY, CDR2 SMNVEV (reference sequence). The CDR3 is 17 amino acids. Trimming at V came to 6 bases and at J to 7 bases, leaving 19 bases not matched to a gene. This CDR3 reads CASSPSPGQARKGTQYF. The CDR3 region has the DNA TGTGCCAGCAGCCCGTCTCCGGGACAGGCACGTAAAGGGACCCAGTACTTC.

The chain links TRBV5-1 to TRBJ2-7; 8 bases fit TRBD1. V was clipped by 5 bases and J by 3 bases; unmatched bases: 13. This CDR3 has 16 amino acids. The germline gives CDR1 SGHRS, CDR2 YFSETQ. The CDR3 sequence: CASRAIDRGPNYEQYF. Here the CDR3 DNA reads TGCGCCAGCAGAGCAATTGACAGGGGCCCCAACTACGAGCAGTACTTC.

The CDR3 DNA sequence: TGTGCCAGCTCACCATACTCCGGGACCTCGGTACGAAACACCATATATTTT. Protein: CASSPYSGTSVRNTIYF. The chain recombines TRBV18 with TRBJ1-3, with a possible D match to TRBD1 (5 bases). The V gene lost 2 bases and the J gene lost 5 bases, with 19 bases spanning the gap. Germline CDR1 and CDR2: KGHSH and LQKENI. The CDR3 has 17 amino acids.

The chain carries TRBV7-2 and TRBJ1-5; the D gene is possibly TRBD1 (5 bases). CDR1 SGHTA and CDR2 FQGNSA come from the germline V gene. V lost 1 base to trimming and J lost 7 bases, with 14 bases between them. The CDR3 is 15 amino acids. CDR3 region: CASSLGYVGAQPQHF. CDR3 nucleotides: TGTGCCAGCAGCTTAGGGTATGTCGGGGCCCAGCCCCAGCATTTT.

V gene TRBV5-1 combines with J gene TRBJ2-7, with a weak D call TRBD2 (6 bases). The V and J ends lost 5 bases and 2 bases respectively, with 11 bases between them. CDR3 length: 13 amino acids. Germline loops: CDR1 SGHRS, CDR2 YFSETQ. This CDR3 is CASRLADTYEQYF. CDR3 DNA: TGCGCCAGCAGATTAGCGGACACCTACGAGCAGTACTTC. The full variable domain, its missing parts supplied by reference TRBV5-1 and TRBJ2-7, is KAGVTQTPRYLIKTRGQQVTLSCSPISGHRSVSWYQQTPGQGLQFLFEYFSETQRNKGNFPGRFSGRQFSNSRSEMNVSTLELGDSALYLCASRLADTYEQYFGPGTRLTVT.